Below are 2 T cell receptor beta chains sequenced from a single sample in a study of blood T cell repertoires in COVID-19. Repertoires were generated with immunoSEQ multiplex PCR, while TCRdb's copy carries only in-frame clones and drops some. The sample includes roughly 100,000 clones, around 87% of them seen just once. The sequencing input was peripheral blood. The receptors shown here come from a human donor in a cohort sampled during active COVID-19.

The rearrangement links TRBV7-3 to TRBJ1-1; no definite D call. Per germline, CDR1 SGHTA and CDR2 FQGTGA. This CDR3 is 14 amino acids long. Trimming shortened V by 3 bases and J by 4 bases, and 12 bases separated the two germline ends. In nucleotides, the CDR3 is TGTGCCAGCAGCTTCCGTCGAGGGAGCACTGAAGCTTTCTTT. It yields the protein CASSFRRGSTEAFF. The full variable domain, with the rest looked up from reference TRBV7-3 and TRBJ1-1, is GAGVSQTPSNKVTEKGKYVELRCDPISGHTALYWYRQSLGQGPEFLIYFQGTGAADDSGLPNDRFFAVRPEGSVSTLKIQRTERGDSAVYLCASSFRRGSTEAFFGQGTRLTVV.

The V and J genes are TRBV7-3 and TRBJ2-3; TRBD2 is a possible D gene (6 bases). Trimming removed 1 base at V and 0 bases at J, with 8 bases between. The germline CDR1 and CDR2 sequences are SGHTA and FQGTGA. The CDR3 has 15 amino acids. CDR3 amino acids: CASSLNSGSTDTQYF. For the CDR3, the DNA is TGTGCCAGCAGCTTAAATAGCGGCAGCACAGATACGCAGTATTTT. Together with reference TRBV7-3 and TRBJ2-3, the CDR3 gives the full variable domain: GAGVSQTPSNKVTEKGKYVELRCDPISGHTALYWYRQSLGQGPEFLIYFQGTGAADDSGLPNDRFFAVRPEGSVSTLKIQRTERGDSAVYLCASSLNSGSTDTQYFGPGTRLTVL.